A single sample gave rise to the 14 T cell receptor beta chains below, sequenced in a study of shared clonotypes between healthy human individuals. Sequenced by immunoSEQ multiplex PCR; TCRdb stores in-frame clones only, minus some. Of roughly 500,000 clones listed, roughly 80% are singletons. Sequenced: PBMCs. These receptors all stem from a woman in her 40s in good health. Some clones in this sample may be carry-over from other donors' samples.

The gene calls are TRBV28 and TRBJ1-5, with unresolved D. The CDR3 extends over 14 amino acids. Trimming stripped 7 bases from V and 7 bases from J, with 17 bases between. Germline V gene data show CDR1 as MDHEN and CDR2 as SYDVKM. This chain's CDR3 is CASTKRGGLQPQHF. The CDR3 DNA follows: TGTGCCAGCACCAAAAGAGGAGGGTTGCAGCCCCAGCATTTT.

This clone showed up just once. This chain connects TRBV28 to TRBJ1-5; no clear D gene. This CDR3 has 16 amino acids. CDR1 and CDR2 from the germline V gene are MDHEN and SYDVKM. Trimming removed 6 bases at V and 0 bases at J, with 15 bases between. The CDR3 DNA sequence: TGTGCCAGCAGGGTGGGTATTTTCGGTAGCAATCAGCCCCAGCATTTT. Encoded protein: CASRVGIFGSNQPQHF.

The chain recombines TRBV2 with TRBJ1-1; D is undetermined. Looked up from germline, CDR1 is SNHLY and CDR2 is FYNNEI. The CDR3 extends over 13 amino acids. Trimming shortened V by 3 bases and J by 6 bases, and 11 bases separated the two germline ends. CDR3 DNA: TGTGCCAGCAGTGAGGCCTTTGTCTCTGAAGCTTTCTTT. Translating it yields CASSEAFVSEAFF.

This clone is a singleton in its sample. The J gene is TRBJ2-7, the V gene TRBV28, with 7 bases that match TRBD1. Per the germline V gene, CDR1 is MDHEN and CDR2 is SYDVKM. This CDR3 has 15 amino acids. Trimming at V came to 5 bases and at J to 2 bases, leaving 9 bases not matched to a gene. The CDR3 here is CASSQQGLLAYEQYF. DNA of the CDR3: TGTGCCAGCAGTCAACAGGGGCTCTTAGCCTACGAGCAGTACTTC.

Worth noting for this clone: A much larger clone lies one base from this, so it may be a read error. The rearrangement links TRBV4-2 to TRBJ2-1; no definite D call. This CDR3 comprises 15 residues. The V end lost 0 bases, the J end lost 2 bases, and 8 bases lay between the germline ends. Germline CDR1 is LGHNA and CDR2 is YNFKEQ. CDR3 DNA: TGTGCCAGCAGCCAAGATAATGACCCCTACAATGAGCAGTTCTTC. As protein: CASSQDNDPYNEQFF.

This clone was observed once. The chain employs TRBV27 and TRBJ1-1; the D is unclear. The CDR3 runs to 15 residues. Germline V lookup: CDR1 MNHEY, CDR2 SMNVEV (reference sequence). Trimming removed 5 bases from V and 1 base from J, with 14 bases in between. The CDR3 is CASSPIKRRNTEAFF. The DNA of the CDR3 is TGTGCCAGCAGTCCTATCAAAAGGAGGAACACTGAAGCTTTCTTT.

The V call is TRBV25-1, the J call TRBJ1-5, with TRBD1 as a possible D gene (6 bases). Germline-derived CDR1 and CDR2 are MGHDK and SYGVNS. The CDR3 runs 14 residues. V was clipped by 4 bases and J by 7 bases, with 14 bases between them. CDR3 coding DNA: TGTGCCAGCAGTGGAGAGGGCAGGGGCCAGCCCCAGCATTTT. Protein product: CASSGEGRGQPQHF.

The rearrangement joins TRBV11-1 to TRBJ2-5, with a tentative D call TRBD2 (6 bases). The V end was cut by 0 bases, the J end by 4 bases, with 15 bases between. The CDR3 has 16 residues. Looked up from germline, CDR1 is SGHAT and CDR2 is FQDESV (reference sequence). The CDR3 here is CASSLAGSGVGETQYF. As DNA, the CDR3 is TGTGCCAGCAGCTTAGCGGGTTCGGGAGTAGGAGAGACCCAGTACTTC.

Concerning this clone: This sequence is one base from a far larger clone and is likely a read error. The CDR3 region has the DNA TGTGCCCGGGGACTAGCGGGAGGGTTTTATGAGCAGTTCTTC. Encoded protein: CARGLAGGFYEQFF. The rearrangement uses TRBV30 and TRBJ2-1, with 16 bases that match TRBD2. The germline CDR1 and CDR2 sequences are GTSNPN and SVGIG (reference sequence). The V segment lost 8 bases and the J segment 8 bases; nucleotides outside the gene matches: 6. CDR3 length equals 14 residues.

This clone was seen only a few times. Given a far larger clone just one base away, this is likely a sequencing read error. This chain connects TRBV30 to TRBJ2-2, with 10 bases fitting TRBD2. The CDR3 has 15 residues. Germline V gene data show CDR1 as GTSNPN and CDR2 as SVGIG (reference sequence). The CDR3 region is CAWSSGRASVGELLF. In DNA form, the CDR3 reads TGTGCCTGGAGTAGCGGGAGGGCCTCAGTCGGGGAGCTGCTTTTT.

The rearrangement uses TRBV11-2 and TRBJ1-5; D unclear. The CDR3 spans 15 residues. Between the trimmed V and J ends, which lost 5 bases and 7 bases, there was a span of 18 bases. Germline CDR1 is SGHAT and CDR2 is FQNNGV. The chain's CDR3 is CASSPTRGQGQPQHF. CDR3 bases: TGTGCCAGCAGCCCTACCCGGGGTCAAGGACAGCCCCAGCATTTT.

V is TRBV27 and J is TRBJ2-3, with 9 bases that match TRBD2. This CDR3 contains 16 residues. CDR1 MNHEY and CDR2 SMNVEV come from the germline V gene (reference sequence). V gave up 5 bases and J gave up 3 bases; unmatched junction bases: 9. DNA of the CDR3: TGTGCCAGCAGTCCCTTTAGCGGGAGAACGACAGATACGCAGTATTTT. It translates to CASSPFSGRTTDTQYF.

This chain connects TRBV11-2 to TRBJ2-1, with TRBD2 identical over 7 bases. CDR1 and CDR2 (germline): SGHAT, FQNNGV. V shed 5 bases, J shed 8 bases, and the junction held 15 bases outside the gene matches. The CDR3 loop spans 16 amino acids. The DNA of the CDR3 is TGTGCCAGCAGCCCCTCTCCCCCCAGCGCGGGAGATGAGCAGTTCTTC. Translating it yields CASSPSPPSAGDEQFF.

To note about this clone: The junction and the germline gene differ at one end; a read error may be behind it. This chain's CDR3 is CASSPWGEAQPQHF. The CDR3 nucleotides are TGTGCTAGTAGCCCGTGGGGGGAGGCTCAGCCCCAGCATTTC. J is TRBJ1-5 and V is TRBV2; D is possibly TRBD1 (5 bases). Germline V gene data show CDR1 as SNHLY and CDR2 as FYNNEI. The length of the CDR3 is 14 residues.